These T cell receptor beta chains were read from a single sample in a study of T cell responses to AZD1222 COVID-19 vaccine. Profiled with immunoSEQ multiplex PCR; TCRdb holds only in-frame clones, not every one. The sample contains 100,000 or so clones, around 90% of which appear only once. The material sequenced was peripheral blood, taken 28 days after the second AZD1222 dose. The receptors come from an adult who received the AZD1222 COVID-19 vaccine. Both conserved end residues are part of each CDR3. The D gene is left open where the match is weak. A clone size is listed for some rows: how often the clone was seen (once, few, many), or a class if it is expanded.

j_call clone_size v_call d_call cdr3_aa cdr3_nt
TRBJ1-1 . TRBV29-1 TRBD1 CSGATGNPEAFF TGCAGCGGTGCGACAGGGAACCCTGAAGCTTTCTTT
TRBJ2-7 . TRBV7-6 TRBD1 CASSSPRNRTGLLYYEQYF TGTGCCAGCAGCTCACCCCGGAACAGGACAGGGCTGTTGTACTACGAGCAGTACTTC
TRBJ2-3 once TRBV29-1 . CSVELGEFTQYF TGCAGCGTTGAACTGGGGGAGTTTACGCAGTATTTT
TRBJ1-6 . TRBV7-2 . CASSLEGGGNSPLHF TGTGCCAGCAGCCTAGAGGGGGGTGGGAATTCACCCCTCCACTTT
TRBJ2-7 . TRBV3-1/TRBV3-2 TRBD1 CASSLYPTGTANYEQYF TGTGCCAGCAGCCTATACCCCACCGGGACAGCAAACTACGAGCAGTACTTC
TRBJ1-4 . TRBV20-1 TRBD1 CSASGGTGGEKLFF TGCAGTGCTAGTGGCGGGACAGGGGGTGAAAAACTGTTTTTT
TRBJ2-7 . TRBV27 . CASGRGNEQYF TGTGCCAGCGGTCGGGGAAACGAGCAGTACTTC
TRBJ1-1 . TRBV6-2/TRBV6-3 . CASSDPGGRTEAFF TGTGCCAGCAGCGACCCGGGAGGTCGAACTGAAGCTTTCTTT
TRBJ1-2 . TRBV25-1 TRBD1 CASRDRVYGYTF TGTGCCAGCCGGGACAGGGTCTATGGCTACACCTTC
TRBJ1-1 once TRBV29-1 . CSVEGSLNTEAFF TGCAGCGTTGAAGGGTCTTTGAACACTGAAGCTTTCTTT
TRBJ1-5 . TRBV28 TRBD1 CASSLRDRGHQPQHF TGTGCCAGCAGTTTAAGGGACAGGGGGCATCAGCCCCAGCATTTT
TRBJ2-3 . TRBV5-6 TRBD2 CASSLVRLAALWDTQYF TGTGCCAGCAGCTTGGTGCGGCTAGCGGCACTCTGGGATACGCAGTATTTT
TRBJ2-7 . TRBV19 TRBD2 CASSAAGDETYEQYF TGTGCCAGTAGTGCGGCGGGAGACGAAACCTACGAGCAGTACTTC
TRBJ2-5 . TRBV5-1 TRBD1 CASSLVQGALETQYF TGCGCCAGCAGCTTGGTGCAGGGGGCGCTTGAGACCCAGTACTTC
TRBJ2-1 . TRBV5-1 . CASSLVQGTYNEQFF TGCGCCAGCAGCTTAGTACAGGGAACCTACAATGAGCAGTTCTTC
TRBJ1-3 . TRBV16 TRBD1 CASSQSPRQGDTIYF TGTGCCAGCAGCCAATCCCCCCGGCAGGGGGACACCATATATTTT
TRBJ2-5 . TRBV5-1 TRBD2 CASSTSGRTPGETQYF TGCGCCAGCAGCACTAGCGGGAGGACACCTGGAGAGACCCAGTACTTC
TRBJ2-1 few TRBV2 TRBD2 CASSAERDLYNEQFF TGTGCCAGCAGTGCCGAGCGGGACCTATACAATGAGCAGTTCTTC
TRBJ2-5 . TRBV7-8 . CASTQDFLRETQYF TGTGCCAGCACCCAGGACTTCTTGAGGGAGACCCAGTACTTC
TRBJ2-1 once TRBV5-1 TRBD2 CASSLGASGISYNEQFF TGCGCCAGCAGCTTGGGGGCTAGCGGAATTAGTTACAATGAGCAGTTCTTC
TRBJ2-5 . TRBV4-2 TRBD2 CASSQVAGGPLETQYF TGTGCCAGCAGCCAAGTCGCGGGAGGGCCGCTAGAGACCCAGTACTTC
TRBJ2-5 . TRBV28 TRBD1 CASRTGVQETQYF TGTGCCAGCAGGACAGGGGTACAAGAGACCCAGTACTTC